This TCR beta chain was identified in a study of breast tumors, draining lymph nodes, adjacent tissues. Study observations and caveats: Tumor and nontumor repertoires were significantly more similar in luminal-like than in basal-like breast cancer. Tumors had less TCR diversity than lymph nodes, more than nontumor tissue. Data fit most tumor T cells coming from lymph node, expanding in tumor. That most tumor T cells come from lymph nodes remained unproven.

Many counts were recorded for this clonotype. What it recognizes is unknown. The lymph nodes were axillary draining lymph nodes from breast cancer patients. The CDR3 loop spans 13 amino acids. CDR1 is DFQATT and CDR2 is SNEGSKA in the germline V gene (reference sequence). V was pared by 3 bases and J by 5 bases, with 10 bases between. A single record per CDR3 protein comes from TCRdb applying MiXCR to the multiplex PCR reads. This sample has about 80,000 distinct CDR3 sequences; about 21% occur once, and the top ten carry around 2.4%. The clonotype comes from a female donor with breast cancer. Some clones in this sample may be carry-over from other donors' samples. Sequencing was done on a sample of axillary lymph node tissue. The chain combines TRBV20-1 with TRBJ2-2; D not certain. CDR3 in DNA: TGCAGTGCTAGCACCAGGCGTACCGGGGAGCTGTTTTTT. Protein sequence: CSASTRRTGELFF.